This entry concerns a single TCR beta chain. The antigen is undetermined. The data originate from a study of cytomegalovirus exposure and HLA in healthy donors. Whole-study context: Roughly four fifths of a few hundred genotyped donors fell in the Caucasian-associated ancestry cluster.

CDR1 is ENHRY, CDR2 SYGVKD, per germline. The CDR3 covers 15 residues. V lost 0 bases, J lost 0 bases, and 9 bases lay in between. Researchers ran the PCR with 60 Vbeta and 13 Jbeta primers. Here immunoSEQ multiplex PCR was the method, and the copy in TCRdb shows in-frame clones only, minus some. The sample includes about 160,000 clones, 82% of them seen just once. Study-wide points: Most sequenced TCRs were rare (though some public TCRs occurred in many donors).

The clonotype comes from a girl aged 2-10 years in good health and CMV-seropositive. The chain couples TRBV10-3 to TRBJ2-7, with a possible D match to TRBD2 (5 bases). The sample was PBMCs. This CDR3 is CAISESGDNSYEQYF. CDR3 DNA: TGTGCCATCAGTGAGTCGGGAGACAACTCCTACGAGCAGTACTTC.